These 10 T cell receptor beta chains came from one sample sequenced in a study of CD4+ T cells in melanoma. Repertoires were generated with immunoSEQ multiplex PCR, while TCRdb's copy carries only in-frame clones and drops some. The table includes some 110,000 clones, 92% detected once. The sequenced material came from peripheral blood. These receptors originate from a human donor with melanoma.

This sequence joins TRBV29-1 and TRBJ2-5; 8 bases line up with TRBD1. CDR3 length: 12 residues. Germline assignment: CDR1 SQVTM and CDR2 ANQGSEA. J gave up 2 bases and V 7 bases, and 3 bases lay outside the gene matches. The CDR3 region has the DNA TGCAGCGGAGACAGGGGTCAAGAGACCCAGTACTTC. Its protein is CSGDRGQETQYF.

As DNA, the CDR3 is TGTGCCAGCACCCTAAGCGGGAGGGCTGCTGAGCAGTTCTTC. This codes for CASTLSGRAAEQFF. V is TRBV6-1 and J is TRBJ2-1, with TRBD2 matching over 10 bases. The CDR3 extends over 14 amino acids. CDR1 MNHNS and CDR2 SASEGT come from the germline V gene. Losses at the gene ends were 7 bases for V and 9 bases for J; bases not matched to a gene: 9.

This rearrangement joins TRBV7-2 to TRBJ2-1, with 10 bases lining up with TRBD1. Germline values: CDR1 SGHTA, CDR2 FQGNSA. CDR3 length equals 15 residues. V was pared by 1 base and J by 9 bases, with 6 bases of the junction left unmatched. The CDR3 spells CASSLERGQGIEQFF. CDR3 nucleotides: TGTGCCAGCAGCTTAGAGAGGGGACAGGGGATTGAGCAGTTCTTC.

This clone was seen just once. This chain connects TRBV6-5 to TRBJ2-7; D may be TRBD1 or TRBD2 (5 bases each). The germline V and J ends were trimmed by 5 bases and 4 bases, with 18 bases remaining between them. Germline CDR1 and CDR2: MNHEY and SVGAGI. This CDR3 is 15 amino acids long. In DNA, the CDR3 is TGTGCCAGCAGTCCCCAAGGTGGGGGAGAATACGAGCAGTACTTC. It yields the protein CASSPQGGGEYEQYF.

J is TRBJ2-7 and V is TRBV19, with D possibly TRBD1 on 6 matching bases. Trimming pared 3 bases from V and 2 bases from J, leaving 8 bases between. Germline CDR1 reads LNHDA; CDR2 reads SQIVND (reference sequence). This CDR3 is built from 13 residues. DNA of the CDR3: TGTGCCAGTAGTATGGGACACCCCTACGAGCAGTACTTC. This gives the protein CASSMGHPYEQYF. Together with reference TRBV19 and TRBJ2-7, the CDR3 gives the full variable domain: DGGITQSPKYLFRKEGQNVTLSCEQNLNHDAMYWYRQDPGQGLRLIYYSQIVNDFQKGDIAEGYSVSREKKESFPLTVTSAQKNPTAFYLCASSMGHPYEQYFGPGTRLTVT.

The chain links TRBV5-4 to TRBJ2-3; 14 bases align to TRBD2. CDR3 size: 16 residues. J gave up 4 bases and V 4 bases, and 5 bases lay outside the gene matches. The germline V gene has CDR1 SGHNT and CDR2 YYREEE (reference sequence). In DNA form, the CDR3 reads TGTGCCAGCAGCAGGACTAGCGGGAGGACCTCAGATACGCAGTATTTT. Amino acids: CASSRTSGRTSDTQYF.

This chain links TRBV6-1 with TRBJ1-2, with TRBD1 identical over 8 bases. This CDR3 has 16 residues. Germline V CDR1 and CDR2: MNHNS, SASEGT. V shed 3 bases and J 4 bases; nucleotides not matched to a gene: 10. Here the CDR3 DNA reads TGTGCCAGCAGTGATAGGTCAGGGGGCGCAGGCTATGGCTACACCTTC. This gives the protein CASSDRSGGAGYGYTF.

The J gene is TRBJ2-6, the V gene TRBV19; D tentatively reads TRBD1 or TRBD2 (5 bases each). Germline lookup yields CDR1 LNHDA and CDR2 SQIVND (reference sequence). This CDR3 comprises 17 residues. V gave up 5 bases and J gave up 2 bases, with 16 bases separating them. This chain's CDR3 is CASSLSGRPPGANVLTF. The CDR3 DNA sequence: TGTGCCAGTAGTCTATCGGGACGGCCACCTGGGGCCAACGTCCTGACTTTC. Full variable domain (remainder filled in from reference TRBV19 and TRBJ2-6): DGGITQSPKYLFRKEGQNVTLSCEQNLNHDAMYWYRQDPGQGLRLIYYSQIVNDFQKGDIAEGYSVSREKKESFPLTVTSAQKNPTAFYLCASSLSGRPPGANVLTFGAGSRLTVL.

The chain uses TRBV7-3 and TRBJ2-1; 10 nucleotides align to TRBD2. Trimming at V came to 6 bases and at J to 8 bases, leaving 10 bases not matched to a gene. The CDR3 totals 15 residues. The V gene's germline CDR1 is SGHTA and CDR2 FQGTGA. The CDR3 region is CASRLYAGTSDEQFF. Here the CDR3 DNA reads TGTGCCAGCAGGCTATACGCCGGGACTAGCGATGAGCAGTTCTTC.

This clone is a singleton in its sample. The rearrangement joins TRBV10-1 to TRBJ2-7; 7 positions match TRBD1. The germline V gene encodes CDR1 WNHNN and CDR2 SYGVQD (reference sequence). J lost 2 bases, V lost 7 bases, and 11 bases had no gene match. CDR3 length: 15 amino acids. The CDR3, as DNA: TGCGCCAGCATCTTAGGAAGGGACAGTCCCTACGAGCAGTACTTC. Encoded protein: CASILGRDSPYEQYF.